This T cell receptor (beta chain) comes out of a study of shared clonotypes between healthy human individuals. Turning to the study itself: Donors had three CD4 naive, three CD4 memory, two CD8 naive and one CD8 memory plate apiece. Study-level findings and limits: Around 5% was the fraction of naive CD4 clonotypes found shared across four donors. At large depth, rarefaction still showed sorted-subset sequencing to be incomplete. In contrast to clonotypes shared by all four donors, non-shared clonotypes had lower generation probabilities.

The assay was immunoSEQ multiplex PCR, and TCRdb's table has in-frame clones only and misses some. This table has around 2.1 million clones, approximately 94% appearing once. A remark on this clone: Its specificity is unknown.

The germline gives CDR1 LNHNV, CDR2 YYDKDF (reference sequence). V shed 0 bases and J 4 bases; nucleotides not matched to a gene: 7. The CDR3 is made up of 16 amino acids. CD45RO-negative cells were positively selected for CCR7, leaving out terminally differentiated effector memory CD45RA+ cells. The chain links TRBV15 to TRBJ2-3, with TRBD2 matching over 7 bases. Input material: naive CD8+ T cells from PBMCs. The sequence was collected from a young man in good health. Some clones in this sample may be carry-over from other donors' samples. The CDR3 DNA follows: TGTGCCACCAGCAGAGAAGTGGCGGGAGCGGCAGATACGCAGTATTTT. Its protein is CATSREVAGAADTQYF.